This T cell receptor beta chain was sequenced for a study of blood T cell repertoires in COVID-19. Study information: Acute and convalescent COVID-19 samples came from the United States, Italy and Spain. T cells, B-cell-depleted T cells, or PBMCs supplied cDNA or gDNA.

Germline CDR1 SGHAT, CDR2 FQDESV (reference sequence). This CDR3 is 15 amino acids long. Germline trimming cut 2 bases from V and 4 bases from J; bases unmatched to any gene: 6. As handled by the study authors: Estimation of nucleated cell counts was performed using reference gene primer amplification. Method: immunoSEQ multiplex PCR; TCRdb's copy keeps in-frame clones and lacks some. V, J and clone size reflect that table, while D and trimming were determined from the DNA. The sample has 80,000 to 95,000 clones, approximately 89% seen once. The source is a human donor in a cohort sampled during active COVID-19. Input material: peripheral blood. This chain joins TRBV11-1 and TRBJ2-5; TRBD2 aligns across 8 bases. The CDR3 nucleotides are TGTGCCAGCAGCTTAACCGGGGGGGCTGGAGAGACCCAGTACTTC. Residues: CASSLTGGAGETQYF. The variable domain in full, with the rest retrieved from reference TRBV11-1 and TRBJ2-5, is EAEVAQSPRYKITEKSQAVAFWCDPISGHATLYWYRQILGQGPELLVQFQDESVVDDSQLPKDRFSAERLKGVDSTLKIQPAELGDSAMYLCASSLTGGAGETQYFGPGTRLLVL.